This is a list of T cell receptor beta chains from one sample in a study of T cells in Graves' hyperthyroidism and ophthalmopathy. MiXCR, applied by TCRdb to the multiplex PCR reads, yields one record per CDR3 protein. The sample holds 640,000 or so distinct CDR3 sequences, 14% to 15% seen once. The sequenced sample consisted of blood. The receptors shown here come from a woman in her 40s with Graves' ophthalmopathy. Both conserved end residues are part of each CDR3. Each record gives: CDR3 protein, V gene, D gene. A D gene is named only where the DNA matches it firmly.

CATSEGSEEQYF	TRBV24-1	-
CASKEGMRGYTF	TRBV25-1	-
CASISFDRATEAFF	TRBV12-3/TRBV12-4	TRBD1
CASSEWSKSGQPQHF	TRBV6-1	-
CASSMEGVRDTEAFF	TRBV7-2	-
CASNGGTSGRAYEQYF	TRBV2	TRBD2
CASSLDPRDRGGNQPQHF	TRBV28	TRBD1
CASSHPSGRGTGELFF	TRBV4-1	TRBD2
CAWAQGLGTDTQYF	TRBV30	-
CASTPGQSGIYGYTF	TRBV19	-
CASSSGVAGGPGEQYF	TRBV12-3/TRBV12-4	TRBD2
CAWSVPGGAFF	TRBV30	-
CASSWGHSYEQYF	TRBV28	-
CASSLGDPSSGYTF	TRBV5-1	-
CASRRTRYEQYF	TRBV6-2/TRBV6-3	-
CASSRNRGSYEQYF	TRBV11-3	TRBD1
CASSYWLTNTEAFF	TRBV6-5	-
CASTIPGQGGAEAFF	TRBV28	TRBD1
CASNLAGGLGEQYF	TRBV12-3/TRBV12-4	TRBD2
CASSPSGQQYEQYF	TRBV6-1	TRBD1
CASSTRLAGFYEQYF	TRBV7-9	TRBD2
CASSRSAGGNQPQHF	TRBV7-8	-
CSVEGWQAGETQYF	TRBV29-1	TRBD2
CASSLGLSKNIQYF	TRBV11-2	-
CASSRGITLGEQYF	TRBV5-1	-